These 16 T cell receptor beta chains were all obtained from the same sample, sequenced in a study of vaccination and CD4 T cells after COVID-19. Treatment reported: approximately nine-day PBMC culture with coronavirus spike peptide pools or control peptides (ViraFEST assay). The unexposed donor provided CD4+ T cells, which were taken before the COVID-19 pandemic (2011-2018). With the Oncomine TCR Beta short-read assay, DNA from cultured CD4+ T cells was sequenced. Via MiXCR, TCRdb re-called the PCR reads, giving one row per CDR3 protein. The data show 8,900 or so distinct CDR3 sequences, 30% to 45% seen once. Antigens for these TCRs are unknown. The sample was CD4+ T cells from blood, cultured in vitro. Every receptor here comes from a human donor in good health.

This chain connects TRBV19 to TRBJ1-1; no firm D call. The V and J ends lost 5 bases and 4 bases respectively, with 11 bases between them. Germline CDR1 is LNHDA and CDR2 is SQIVND (reference sequence). The CDR3 totals 13 residues. For the CDR3, the DNA is TGTGCCAGTAGTCTTGAACGGCTCACTGAAGCTTTCTTT. This encodes CASSLERLTEAFF.

Here the CDR3 DNA reads TGTGCCACCAGTGATTGGGGAGGGATCGTTCGAGGGTATGGCTACACCTTC. Its translation is CATSDWGGIVRGYGYTF. The chain links TRBV24-1 to TRBJ1-2; D ambiguous. Germline V gene data show CDR1 as KGHDR and CDR2 as SFDVKD. V lost 2 bases and J 5 bases, leaving 20 bases between the germline ends. This CDR3 spans 17 amino acids.

The chain joins TRBV2 to TRBJ1-5; D not resolved. The CDR3 sequence is 13 residues long. From germline, CDR1 is SNHLY and CDR2 FYNNEI. Deletions cut 3 bases from V and 5 bases from J, with 8 bases between. The CDR3 sequence: CASSDQSDQPQHF. Written as DNA, the CDR3 is TGTGCCAGCAGTGATCAGAGTGATCAGCCCCAGCATTTT.

The CDR3 spells CATTVGVDGYTF. The DNA for the CDR3 is TGTGCCACTACAGTGGGGGTGGATGGCTACACCTTC. The chain couples TRBV10-3 to TRBJ1-2; a weak D match, TRBD1 (5 bases). Germline lookup yields CDR1 ENHRY and CDR2 SYGVKD. The CDR3 sequence is 12 residues long. The ends were cut back, 10 bases at V and 6 bases at J, with 15 bases in the middle.

A few counts support this clonotype. The chain joins TRBV7-3 to TRBJ2-3; D gene unclear. Per germline, CDR1 SGHTA and CDR2 FQGTGA. V lost 2 bases to trimming and J lost 4 bases, with 13 bases between them. The CDR3 is 15 amino acids. CDR3 region: CASSLVSLASDTQYF. DNA for the CDR3: TGTGCCAGCAGCTTAGTTAGCCTCGCATCAGATACGCAGTATTTT.

The chain is built from TRBV6-1 and TRBJ1-2, with 7 nucleotides matching TRBD1. The germline V gene has CDR1 MNHNS and CDR2 SASEGT. The ends lost 7 bases at V and 4 bases at J; junction bases unmatched: 12. This CDR3 is 15 amino acids long. CDR3 nucleotide sequence: TGTGCCAGCACCGCCGGGACAGAGATATTCTATGGCTACACCTTC. It is translated as CASTAGTEIFYGYTF.

This clonotype was found a few times. The CDR3 spells CASTFLVGSGYTF. The CDR3 bases are TGTGCCAGCACTTTCCTGGTGGGATCCGGCTACACCTTC. J is TRBJ1-2 and V is TRBV28, with unresolved D. Looked up from germline, CDR1 is MDHEN and CDR2 is SYDVKM. Trimming stripped 7 bases from V and 8 bases from J, with 17 bases between. The CDR3 is 13 residues long.

The chain recombines TRBV7-2 with TRBJ2-5, with D possibly TRBD2 on 5 matching bases. Germline V CDR1 and CDR2: SGHTA, FQGNSA. The CDR3 has 13 amino acids. The V and J ends lost 5 bases and 8 bases respectively, with 15 bases between them. The CDR3 is CASSRIRSGTQYF. CDR3 nucleotides: TGTGCCAGCAGCCGAATTCGATCGGGAACCCAGTACTTC.

The CDR3 loop reads CASSLQGANTGELFF. CDR3 coding DNA: TGTGCCAGCAGCTTACAGGGGGCGAACACCGGGGAGCTGTTTTTT. The J gene is TRBJ2-2, the V gene TRBV7-6, with 7 bases that match TRBD1. The CDR3 is 15 amino acids. The V and J ends lost 2 bases and 0 bases, in that order; junction bases with no gene match: 0. Germline CDR1 is SGHVS and CDR2 is FNYEAQ.

This chain uses TRBV2 with TRBJ1-5, with D perhaps TRBD1 (5 bases). V lost 0 bases to trimming and J lost 0 bases, with 21 bases between them. The CDR3 loop spans 20 amino acids. Per the germline V gene, CDR1 is SNHLY and CDR2 is FYNNEI. CDR3 protein: CASSEAFRIGDQGSNQPQHF. In nucleotides, the CDR3 is TGTGCCAGCAGTGAAGCGTTCCGGATCGGGGACCAAGGTAGCAATCAGCCCCAGCATTTT.

The V call is TRBV7-3, the J call TRBJ2-3; D ambiguous. The germline V gene has CDR1 SGHTA and CDR2 FQGTGA. The CDR3 is 13 amino acids. The ends were cut back, 1 base at V and 5 bases at J, with 7 bases in the middle. CDR3 nucleotide sequence: TGTGCCAGCAGCTTAAGTAGGGAAGATACGCAGTATTTT. Protein sequence: CASSLSREDTQYF. Full variable domain (rest looked up from reference TRBV7-3 and TRBJ2-3): GAGVSQTPSNKVTEKGKYVELRCDPISGHTALYWYRQSLGQGPEFLIYFQGTGAADDSGLPNDRFFAVRPEGSVSTLKIQRTERGDSAVYLCASSLSREDTQYFGPGTRLTVL.

J is TRBJ1-1 and V is TRBV19; D possibly corresponds to TRBD1 (6 bases). The CDR3 length is 12 residues. Germline CDR1 is LNHDA and CDR2 is SQIVND (reference sequence). The V end lost 9 bases, the J end lost 3 bases, and 11 bases lay between the germline ends. The CDR3 region is CASDRYDTEAFF. CDR3 DNA sequence: TGTGCCAGCGACAGGTACGACACTGAAGCTTTCTTT.

The rearrangement joins TRBV7-9 to TRBJ2-1, with D tentatively TRBD1 (6 bases). CDR3 length: 15 amino acids. V was clipped by 3 bases and J by 3 bases, with 12 bases between them. Germline V gives CDR1 SEHNR, CDR2 FQNEAQ (reference sequence). CDR3 residues: CASSFAGASYNEQFF. The CDR3 nucleotides are TGTGCCAGCAGCTTTGCAGGGGCTAGCTACAATGAGCAGTTCTTC.

The rearrangement uses TRBV5-4 and TRBJ2-1; 14 positions match TRBD2. V was pared by 2 bases and J by 0 bases, with 7 bases of the junction left unmatched. The CDR3 extends over 19 amino acids. The germline V gene encodes CDR1 SGHNT and CDR2 YYREEE (reference sequence). The CDR3 DNA sequence: TGTGCCAGCAGCTTCCTTAGGACTAGCGGGGGGAGCTCCTACAATGAGCAGTTCTTC. Residues: CASSFLRTSGGSSYNEQFF.

The rearrangement links TRBV6-1 to TRBJ2-1, with D uncertain. The DNA end is more similar to TRBJ2-7, so the J call may be wrong. The CDR3 length is 13 residues. Per the germline V gene, CDR1 is MNHNS and CDR2 is SASEGT. The CDR3 region has the DNA TGTGCCAGCATGGGTTCTAGTGTGTACGAGCAGTACTTC. It yields the protein CASMGSSVYEQYF.

The chain couples TRBV6-1 to TRBJ1-1, with 9 bases fitting TRBD1. The CDR3 is 15 residues long. Germline V gene data show CDR1 as MNHNS and CDR2 as SASEGT. V dropped 5 bases and J dropped 5; count of bases not matched to a gene: 9. In DNA form, the CDR3 reads TGTGCCAGCAGTCCGACCGGGACAGGGTATACTGAAGCTTTCTTT. It yields the protein CASSPTGTGYTEAFF.